These T cell receptor beta chains were read from a single sample in a study of identical twins. TCRdb fed the 5' RACE reads into MiXCR, producing one record per CDR3 protein. The sample lists roughly 500,000 distinct CDR3 sequences, roughly a fifth occurring once. These records were also assigned to another study, of T cells expressing NK-cell markers.

Source material: CD4+ T cells sorted from blood. The source of these receptors is a woman between 18 and 29 years old in good health. The CDR3 runs from the conserved cysteine through the conserved F or W. D genes are given only for firm matches. Clone size, where shown, is once, few, many, or a class for clones that have expanded.

cdr3_nt: TGTGCCACCAGCAGAGGGGGGGGAATGGGGAACTACGAGCAGTACTTC
cdr3_aa: CATSRGGGMGNYEQYF
d_call: TRBD2
v_call: TRBV15
j_call: TRBJ2-7
clone_size: once

cdr3_nt: TGTGCCAGCAGCTCAGGGTTCTCTGGCTACACCTTC
cdr3_aa: CASSSGFSGYTF
d_call: -
v_call: TRBV7-6
j_call: TRBJ1-2
clone_size: -

cdr3_nt: TGTGCCAGCAGTTTTGGGGGCCTGAAGACCCAGTACTTC
cdr3_aa: CASSFGGLKTQYF
d_call: -
v_call: TRBV12-3/TRBV12-4
j_call: TRBJ2-5
clone_size: few

cdr3_nt: TGTGCCAGCAGCCCCCCCGGGGCGATAGTCGGAGGAAGCACAGATACGCAGTATTTT
cdr3_aa: CASSPPGAIVGGSTDTQYF
d_call: -
v_call: TRBV6-1
j_call: TRBJ2-3
clone_size: -

cdr3_nt: TGTGCCAGCAGAAAACAGGGGGCGGGTGAGCAGTACTTC
cdr3_aa: CASRKQGAGEQYF
d_call: TRBD1
v_call: TRBV7-2
j_call: TRBJ2-7
clone_size: few

cdr3_nt: TGCAGCGCTCACAGGGGGGCACGGACTGAAGCTTTCTTT
cdr3_aa: CSAHRGARTEAFF
d_call: TRBD1
v_call: TRBV29-1
j_call: TRBJ1-1
clone_size: many

cdr3_nt: TGTGCCAGCAGACTAGCGGGAGGGCCACCGGCAGATACGCAGTATTTT
cdr3_aa: CASRLAGGPPADTQYF
d_call: TRBD2
v_call: TRBV2
j_call: TRBJ2-3
clone_size: few

cdr3_nt: TGTGCCAGCAGTTCGGAGGCTGGCACAGATACGCAGTATTTT
cdr3_aa: CASSSEAGTDTQYF
d_call: -
v_call: TRBV12-3/TRBV12-4
j_call: TRBJ2-3
clone_size: many

cdr3_nt: TGCGCCAGCAACCTCTCCGTGACTAGCGGGGTCGGTGAGCAGTTCTTC
cdr3_aa: CASNLSVTSGVGEQFF
d_call: TRBD2
v_call: TRBV5-1
j_call: TRBJ2-1
clone_size: few

cdr3_nt: TGCGCCAGCAGCCGGGAGGGCAGGGGAAGCGAGCAGTACTTC
cdr3_aa: CASSREGRGSEQYF
d_call: TRBD2
v_call: TRBV5-1
j_call: TRBJ2-7
clone_size: -

cdr3_nt: TGTGCCAGCAGTCCTGGACAGGGGGTCTACGAGCAGTACTTC
cdr3_aa: CASSPGQGVYEQYF
d_call: TRBD1
v_call: TRBV12-3/TRBV12-4
j_call: TRBJ2-7
clone_size: -

cdr3_nt: TGTGCCAGCAGTGATTTAGGGCACTCTGAAGCTTTCTTT
cdr3_aa: CASSDLGHSEAFF
d_call: -
v_call: TRBV25-1
j_call: TRBJ1-1
clone_size: few

cdr3_nt: TGTGCCAGCAGTTTTCTGGCAGGGGTTCAAGGGCAGTTCTTC
cdr3_aa: CASSFLAGVQGQFF
d_call: -
v_call: TRBV12-3/TRBV12-4
j_call: TRBJ2-1
clone_size: many

cdr3_nt: TGCAGTGCAGAGCCCAGGGAGACCCAGTACTTC
cdr3_aa: CSAEPRETQYF
d_call: -
v_call: TRBV20-1
j_call: TRBJ2-5
clone_size: -

cdr3_nt: TGTGCCAGCAGTGCCCGGTACCAAAGCTCCTACAATGAGCAGTTCTTC
cdr3_aa: CASSARYQSSYNEQFF
d_call: -
v_call: TRBV6-1
j_call: TRBJ2-1
clone_size: -

cdr3_nt: TGTGCCAGTAGCCGTACGGGACGGGGATCGTTTACCAAAAACATTCAGTACTTC
cdr3_aa: CASSRTGRGSFTKNIQYF
d_call: -
v_call: TRBV19
j_call: TRBJ2-4
clone_size: -

cdr3_nt: TGCGCCAGCAGCAAGGGACTTTTGTTCAATGAGCAGTTCTTC
cdr3_aa: CASSKGLLFNEQFF
d_call: -
v_call: TRBV4-3
j_call: TRBJ2-1
clone_size: -

cdr3_nt: TGTGCCAGCACCCCCGGGGGCCGCGTCCTCACCTACAATGAGCAGTTCTTC
cdr3_aa: CASTPGGRVLTYNEQFF
d_call: -
v_call: TRBV12-3/TRBV12-4
j_call: TRBJ2-1
clone_size: few

cdr3_nt: TGTGCCAGCAGGACAGGGATGTACACTGAAGCTTTCTTT
cdr3_aa: CASRTGMYTEAFF
d_call: TRBD1
v_call: TRBV12-3/TRBV12-4
j_call: TRBJ1-1
clone_size: -

cdr3_nt: TGCGCCAGCAGCTCCTTCACCGGGGAGCTGTTTTTT
cdr3_aa: CASSSFTGELFF
d_call: -
v_call: TRBV10-1
j_call: TRBJ2-2
clone_size: -

cdr3_nt: TGTGCCAGCAGCTTAGCGGCAGGGTGGCCCAAAAACATTCAGTACTTC
cdr3_aa: CASSLAAGWPKNIQYF
d_call: -
v_call: TRBV7-9
j_call: TRBJ2-4
clone_size: -

cdr3_nt: TGTGCCAGCATCTCCTGGCTGCGGGGGGGCCGGGAGCAGTTCTTC
cdr3_aa: CASISWLRGGREQFF
d_call: TRBD2
v_call: TRBV27
j_call: TRBJ2-1
clone_size: -

cdr3_nt: TGTGCCAGCAGTAGATGGGCCGGATCGGGCACCATATATTTT
cdr3_aa: CASSRWAGSGTIYF
d_call: -
v_call: TRBV12-3/TRBV12-4
j_call: TRBJ1-3
clone_size: many

cdr3_nt: TGTGCCAGCAGCAAAGGGCTCAACCAAGAGACCCAGTACTTC
cdr3_aa: CASSKGLNQETQYF
d_call: -
v_call: TRBV7-2
j_call: TRBJ2-5
clone_size: few

cdr3_nt: TGCAGTGCTCCCTTTTCCCGCCTCTCCGAGCAGTACTTC
cdr3_aa: CSAPFSRLSEQYF
d_call: -
v_call: TRBV20-1
j_call: TRBJ2-7
clone_size: -

cdr3_nt: TGTGCCAGCAGTGTCAATAGCGGGAGGGCCTCCTACAATGAGCAGTTCTTC
cdr3_aa: CASSVNSGRASYNEQFF
d_call: TRBD2
v_call: TRBV2
j_call: TRBJ2-1
clone_size: -

cdr3_nt: TGTGCCAGCAGCCTCTTGAGTCCCGGGGAGCTGTTTTTT
cdr3_aa: CASSLLSPGELFF
d_call: -
v_call: TRBV6-2/TRBV6-3
j_call: TRBJ2-2
clone_size: few

cdr3_nt: TGTGTCAGCAGCTTAGCCCTCCGGGACAGGATGGCTCTCGAGCAGTACTTC
cdr3_aa: CVSSLALRDRMALEQYF
d_call: TRBD1
v_call: TRBV7-2
j_call: TRBJ2-7
clone_size: -